This T cell receptor (beta chain) was recovered during a study of response to subunit inactivated influenza vaccine. General study results and limits: After each seasonal influenza vaccination, few new T cells are recruited, the authors suggested.

About this clonotype itself: Its antigen is not identified.

TCRdb processed the RT-PCR reads anew with MiXCR; each CDR3 protein has one entry. The repertoire holds approximately 230,000 distinct CDR3 sequences, with more than 9% as singletons. Per germline, CDR1 SGHRS and CDR2 YFSETQ. Trimming took 4 bases from V and 1 from J, leaving 16 bases between them. The length of the CDR3 is 16 residues. The chain links TRBV5-1 to TRBJ2-3, with TRBD1 as a possible D gene (6 bases). This material consisted of non-naive T cells sorted from PBMCs, taken around 15 days before vaccination. This receptor was taken from a man in his forties or fifties who received an inactivated influenza vaccine. The CDR3 here is CASSLLQGVGTDTQYF. Written as DNA, the CDR3 is TGCGCCAGCAGCCTACTACAGGGAGTGGGCACAGATACGCAGTATTTT.